This T cell receptor (beta chain) was identified in a study of blood T cell repertoires in COVID-19. In the study overall: From the United States, Italy and Spain came samples of acute and convalescent COVID-19. In each case, the material was cDNA or gDNA derived from T cells, B-cell-depleted T cells, or PBMCs.

As handled by the study authors: Estimated nucleated cell counts came from reference gene primer amplification. Some clones are missing from TCRdb's copy, which holds only in-frame ones; the method was immunoSEQ multiplex PCR. V, J and clone size are those of that table, while D and trimming were read from the DNA. The sample includes about 110,000 clones, about 85% seen only once; the top ten take around 4.9%. The junction had 6 bases not matched to a gene; V was cut back by 4 bases and J by 0 bases. The germline V gene has CDR1 SGHRS and CDR2 YFSETQ. The CDR3 is made up of 16 amino acids. This clonotype was sampled from a human donor in a cohort sampled during active COVID-19. This chain connects TRBV5-1 to TRBJ2-2, with 7 bases lining up with TRBD2. Material: peripheral blood. CDR3 protein: CASSPPRGTNTGELFF. CDR3 DNA sequence: TGCGCCAGCAGCCCCCCGCGGGGGACGAACACCGGGGAGCTGTTTTTT. Full variable domain (outside the CDR3, taken from reference TRBV5-1 and TRBJ2-2): KAGVTQTPRYLIKTRGQQVTLSCSPISGHRSVSWYQQTPGQGLQFLFEYFSETQRNKGNFPGRFSGRQFSNSRSEMNVSTLELGDSALYLCASSPPRGTNTGELFFGEGSRLTVL.